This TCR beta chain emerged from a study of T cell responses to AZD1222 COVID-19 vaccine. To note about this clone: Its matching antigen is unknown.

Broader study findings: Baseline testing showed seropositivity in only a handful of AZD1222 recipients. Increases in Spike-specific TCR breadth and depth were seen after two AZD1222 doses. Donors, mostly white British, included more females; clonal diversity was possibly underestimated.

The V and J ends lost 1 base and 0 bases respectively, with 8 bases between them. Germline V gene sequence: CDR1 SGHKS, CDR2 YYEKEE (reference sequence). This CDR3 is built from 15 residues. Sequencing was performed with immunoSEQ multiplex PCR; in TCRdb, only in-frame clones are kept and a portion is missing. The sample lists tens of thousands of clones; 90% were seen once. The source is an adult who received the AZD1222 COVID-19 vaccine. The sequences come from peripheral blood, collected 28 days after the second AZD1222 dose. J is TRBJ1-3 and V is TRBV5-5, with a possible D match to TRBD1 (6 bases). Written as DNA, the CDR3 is TGTGCCAGCAGCTTGTGGGGGGCCTCTGGAAACACCATATATTTT. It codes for CASSLWGASGNTIYF.